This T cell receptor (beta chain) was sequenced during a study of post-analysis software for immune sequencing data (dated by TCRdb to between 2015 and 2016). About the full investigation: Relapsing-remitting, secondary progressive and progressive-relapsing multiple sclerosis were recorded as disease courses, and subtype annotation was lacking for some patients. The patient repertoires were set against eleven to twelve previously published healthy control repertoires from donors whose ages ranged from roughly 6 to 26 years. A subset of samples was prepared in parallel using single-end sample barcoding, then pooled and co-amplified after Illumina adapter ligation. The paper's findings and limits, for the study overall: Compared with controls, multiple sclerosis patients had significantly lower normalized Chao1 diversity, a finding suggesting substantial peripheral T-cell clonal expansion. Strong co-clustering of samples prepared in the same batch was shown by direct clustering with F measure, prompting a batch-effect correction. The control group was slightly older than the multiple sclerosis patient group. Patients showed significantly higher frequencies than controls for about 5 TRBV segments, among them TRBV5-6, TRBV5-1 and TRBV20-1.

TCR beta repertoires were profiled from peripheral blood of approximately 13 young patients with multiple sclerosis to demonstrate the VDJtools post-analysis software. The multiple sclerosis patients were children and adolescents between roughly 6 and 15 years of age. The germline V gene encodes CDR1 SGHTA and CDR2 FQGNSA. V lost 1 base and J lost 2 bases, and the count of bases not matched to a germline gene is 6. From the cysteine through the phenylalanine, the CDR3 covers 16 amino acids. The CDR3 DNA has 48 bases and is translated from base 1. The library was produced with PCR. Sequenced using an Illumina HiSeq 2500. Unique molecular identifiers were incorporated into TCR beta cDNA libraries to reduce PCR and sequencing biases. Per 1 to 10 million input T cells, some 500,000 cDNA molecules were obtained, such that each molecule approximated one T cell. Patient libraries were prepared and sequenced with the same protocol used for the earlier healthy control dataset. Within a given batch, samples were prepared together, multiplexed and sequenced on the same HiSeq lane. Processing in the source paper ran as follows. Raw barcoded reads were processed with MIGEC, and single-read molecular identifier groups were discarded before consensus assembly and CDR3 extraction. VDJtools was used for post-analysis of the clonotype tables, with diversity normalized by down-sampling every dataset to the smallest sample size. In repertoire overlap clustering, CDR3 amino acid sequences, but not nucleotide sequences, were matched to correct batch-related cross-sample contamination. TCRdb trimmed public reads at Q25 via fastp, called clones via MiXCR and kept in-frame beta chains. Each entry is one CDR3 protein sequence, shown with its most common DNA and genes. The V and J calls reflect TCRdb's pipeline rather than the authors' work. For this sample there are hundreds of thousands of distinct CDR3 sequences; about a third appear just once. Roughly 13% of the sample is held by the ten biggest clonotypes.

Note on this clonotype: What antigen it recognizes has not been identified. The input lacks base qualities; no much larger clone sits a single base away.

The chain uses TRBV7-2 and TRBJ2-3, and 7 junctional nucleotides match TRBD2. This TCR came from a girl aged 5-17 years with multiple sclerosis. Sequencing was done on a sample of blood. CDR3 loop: CASSLVGGGFTDTQYF. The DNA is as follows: TGTGCCAGCAGCTTAGTAGGCGGGGGTTTCACAGATACGCAGTATTTT.